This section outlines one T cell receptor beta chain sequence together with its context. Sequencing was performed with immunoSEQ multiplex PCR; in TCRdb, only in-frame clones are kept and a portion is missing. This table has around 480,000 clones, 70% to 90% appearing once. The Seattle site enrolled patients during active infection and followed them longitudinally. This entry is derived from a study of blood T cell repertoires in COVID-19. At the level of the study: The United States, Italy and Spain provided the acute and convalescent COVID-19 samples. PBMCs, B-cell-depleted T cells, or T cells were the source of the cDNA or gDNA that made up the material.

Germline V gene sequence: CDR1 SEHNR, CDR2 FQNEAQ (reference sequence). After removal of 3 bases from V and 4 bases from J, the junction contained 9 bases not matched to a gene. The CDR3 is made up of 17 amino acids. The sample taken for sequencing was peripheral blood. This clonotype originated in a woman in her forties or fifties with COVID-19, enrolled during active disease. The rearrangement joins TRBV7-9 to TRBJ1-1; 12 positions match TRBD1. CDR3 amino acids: CASSFPGTGGYGTEAFF. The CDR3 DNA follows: TGTGCCAGCAGCTTCCCGGGGACAGGGGGCTATGGCACTGAAGCTTTCTTT.